This record looks at one T cell receptor (beta chain) sequence and its context. The sample contains more than one DNA sequence encoding this CDR3. These data come from a study of blood T cell repertoires in COVID-19. Germline V gives CDR1 SEHNR, CDR2 FQNEAQ (reference sequence). The CDR3 runs 14 residues. Trimming stripped 5 bases from V and 0 bases from J, with 9 bases between. Clones were sequenced by immunoSEQ multiplex PCR, and TCRdb holds only the in-frame ones, with some missing. The repertoire holds some 99,000 clones, with around 90% as singletons. This sequence joins TRBV7-9 and TRBJ2-3, with a weak D call TRBD2 (5 bases). Sequenced sample: peripheral blood. The clonotype originates from a human donor in a cohort sampled during active COVID-19. For the CDR3, the DNA is TGTGCCAGCAGCCTTGAGGGAAGCACAGATACGCAGTATTTT. As protein: CASSLEGSTDTQYF.